This T cell receptor beta chain was documented in a study of control samples from healthy donors and cancer patients. Data came from immunoSEQ multiplex PCR; TCRdb stores just in-frame clones and leaves some out. This table lists about 190,000 clones. The CDR3 has 14 amino acids. Trimming at V came to 6 bases and at J to 6 bases, leaving 6 bases not matched to a gene. Germline CDR1 is MDHEN and CDR2 is SYDVKM. Sequences were obtained from blood. The TCR comes from a woman younger than 45 in good health. The V gene is TRBV28, the J gene TRBJ2-1, with 9 bases identical to TRBD2. CDR3 DNA sequence: TGTGCCAGCAGGTCCGGACTAGCGATCAATGAGCAGTTCTTC. Its translation: CASRSGLAINEQFF.